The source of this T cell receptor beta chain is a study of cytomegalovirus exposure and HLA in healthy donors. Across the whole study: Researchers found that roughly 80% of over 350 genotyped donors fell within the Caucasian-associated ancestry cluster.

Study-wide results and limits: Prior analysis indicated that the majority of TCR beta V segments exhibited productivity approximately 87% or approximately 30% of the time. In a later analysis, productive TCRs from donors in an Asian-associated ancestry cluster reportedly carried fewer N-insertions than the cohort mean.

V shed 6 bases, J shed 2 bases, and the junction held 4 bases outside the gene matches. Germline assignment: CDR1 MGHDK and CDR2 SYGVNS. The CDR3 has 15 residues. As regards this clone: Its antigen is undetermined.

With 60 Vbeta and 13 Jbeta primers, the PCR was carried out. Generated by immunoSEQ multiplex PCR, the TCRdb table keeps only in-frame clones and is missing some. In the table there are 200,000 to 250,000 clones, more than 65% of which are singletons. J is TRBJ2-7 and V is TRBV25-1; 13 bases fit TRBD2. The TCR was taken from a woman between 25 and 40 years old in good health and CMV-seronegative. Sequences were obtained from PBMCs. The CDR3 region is CASSLLAGGPYEQYF. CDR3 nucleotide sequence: TGTGCCAGCAGCTTACTAGCGGGAGGGCCCTACGAGCAGTACTTC.